Each of the 21 T cell receptor beta chains below was sequenced from the same sample in a study of beta chain features in type 1 diabetes. The authors reverse transcribed all of the isolated RNA, so sequencing captured expressed TCRB transcripts. The data were produced by immunoSEQ multiplex PCR, yet TCRdb's version contains in-frame clones alone and is incomplete. The table shows about 900,000 clones, with about 17% occurring only once. The sample was naive CD4+ T cells from blood. The receptors were sampled from a woman aged 18-29 years in good health.

This clone has just a few counts. The chain combines TRBV29-1 with TRBJ2-6, with 9 nucleotides matching TRBD1. The V and J ends lost 8 bases and 4 bases, in that order; junction bases with no gene match: 18. The germline V gene encodes CDR1 SQVTM and CDR2 ANQGSEA. The CDR3 contains 18 residues. The CDR3 coding sequence is TGCAGCCCCGTCCGGGACAGGGAAAGAAATTGGGGGGCCAACGTCCTGACTTTC. Translating gives CSPVRDRERNWGANVLTF. Complete variable domain (other parts from reference TRBV29-1 and TRBJ2-6): SAVISQKPSRDICQRGTSLTIQCQVDSQVTMMFWYRQQPGQSLTLIATANQGSEATYESGFVIDKFPISRPNLTFSTLTVSNMSPEDSSIYLCSPVRDRERNWGANVLTFGAGSRLTVL.

The chain couples TRBV7-9 to TRBJ1-5; tentative D call: TRBD1 (5 bases). Deletions cut 5 bases from V and 4 bases from J, with 9 bases between. The CDR3 spans 13 residues. Germline CDR1 and CDR2: SEHNR and FQNEAQ (reference sequence). CDR3 loop: CASSRDPNQPQHF. The DNA for the CDR3 is TGTGCCAGCAGCCGGGACCCTAATCAGCCCCAGCATTTT.

The V gene is TRBV28, the J gene TRBJ1-4, with D unclear. The CDR3 covers 14 residues. Germline loops: CDR1 MDHEN, CDR2 SYDVKM. Trimming took 8 bases from V and 0 from J, leaving 10 bases between them. The CDR3 nucleotides read TGTGCCAGCTCGAAAACCCCAACTAATGAAAAACTGTTTTTT. It codes for CASSKTPTNEKLFF.

The chain employs TRBV10-3 and TRBJ2-7, with 9 bases identical to TRBD1. Looked up from germline, CDR1 is ENHRY and CDR2 is SYGVKD. The CDR3 totals 12 residues. V shed 6 bases, J shed 6 bases, and the junction held 3 bases outside the gene matches. This CDR3 reads CAISRTGVEQYF. CDR3 sequence (DNA): TGTGCCATCAGCCGGACAGGGGTCGAGCAGTACTTC.

The rearrangement uses TRBV7-6 and TRBJ2-2; no clear D. The ends were cut back, 4 bases at V and 11 bases at J, with 14 bases in the middle. Germline V CDR1 and CDR2: SGHVS, FNYEAQ. The CDR3 contains 13 residues. The CDR3: CASSSRSSGELFF. The CDR3 DNA sequence: TGTGCCAGCAGCTCCAGATCGTCAGGAGAGCTGTTTTTT.

The chain employs TRBV10-3 and TRBJ2-1; D may be TRBD2 (5 bases). The V end lost 10 bases, the J end lost 5 bases, and 12 bases lay between the germline ends. Germline CDR1 is ENHRY and CDR2 is SYGVKD. The CDR3 spans 12 residues. CDR3 in DNA: TGTGCCACGACGACCGGGAACAATGAGCAGTTCTTC. It codes for CATTTGNNEQFF.

A few counts support this clone. Other DNA sequences in this specimen translate into the identical CDR3. This chain uses TRBV7-9 with TRBJ1-1; no reliable D call. Germline V gene sequence: CDR1 SEHNR, CDR2 FQNEAQ (reference sequence). CDR3 length: 12 amino acids. The V end was cut by 5 bases, the J end by 0 bases, with 4 bases between. CDR3 sequence: CASSPLNTEAFF. The CDR3 coding sequence is TGTGCCAGCAGCCCATTGAACACTGAAGCTTTCTTT. The full variable domain, completed using reference TRBV7-9 and TRBJ1-1, is DTGVSQNPRHKITKRGQNVTFRCDPISEHNRLYWYRQTLGQGPEFLTYFQNEAQLEKSRLLSDRFSAERPKGSFSTLEIQRTEQGDSAMYLCASSPLNTEAFFGQGTRLTVV.

In this sample, this clone turned up a few times. V usage is TRBV10-3 and J usage is TRBJ2-1; 9 bases are shared with TRBD2. This CDR3 comprises 16 residues. Germline CDR1 ENHRY, CDR2 SYGVKD. Germline trimming cut 4 bases from V and 4 bases from J; bases unmatched to any gene: 8. The CDR3 sequence: CAISGGSGSRYNEQFF. CDR3 in DNA: TGTGCCATCAGTGGGGGTAGCGGGAGTAGGTACAATGAGCAGTTCTTC.

Concerning this clone: The sample contains more than one DNA sequence encoding this CDR3. The chain employs TRBV28 and TRBJ1-2, with no clear D. Looked up from germline, CDR1 is MDHEN and CDR2 is SYDVKM. The length of the CDR3 is 11 residues. V lost 6 bases and J 4 bases, leaving 6 bases between the germline ends. The CDR3 DNA reads as TGTGCCAGCAGCCCAGGCTATGGCTACACCTTC. Its protein product is CASSPGYGYTF.

This clone was recorded a few times. The chain uses TRBV7-2 and TRBJ2-7; 10 nucleotides line up with TRBD1. Germline-derived CDR1 and CDR2 are SGHTA and FQGNSA. The J segment lost 5 bases and the V segment lost 4 bases, leaving 11 bases of the junction unmatched. The CDR3 consists of 16 residues. The CDR3 here is CASSSWTGGAVHEQYF. The CDR3 nucleotides are TGTGCCAGCAGCTCGTGGACAGGGGGGGCCGTCCACGAGCAGTACTTC.

J is TRBJ2-3 and V is TRBV2; D tentatively reads TRBD1 or TRBD2 (5 bases each). Trimming stripped 2 bases from V and 2 bases from J, with 8 bases between. Per the germline V gene, CDR1 is SNHLY and CDR2 is FYNNEI. The CDR3 runs to 14 residues. CDR3: CASSEQGPTDTQYF. The DNA for the CDR3 is TGTGCCAGCAGTGAACAGGGACCCACAGATACGCAGTATTTT.

The V gene is TRBV29-1, the J gene TRBJ2-1; the match to TRBD2 covers 8 bases. V shed 7 bases, J shed 4 bases, and the junction held 6 bases outside the gene matches. Germline values: CDR1 SQVTM, CDR2 ANQGSEA. This CDR3 has 13 residues. The CDR3 bases are TGCAGCGCGGGGGGGGCATCATACAATGAGCAGTTCTTC. It yields the protein CSAGGASYNEQFF.

In DNA form, the CDR3 reads TGTGCCAGCAGTGAACAGGCCGGCAGGGGGATCTACAATGAGCAGTTCTTC. This gives the protein CASSEQAGRGIYNEQFF. The chain uses TRBV6-1 and TRBJ2-1; 7 nucleotides match TRBD1. The CDR3 length is 17 residues. Germline V gene lookup returns CDR1 MNHNS and CDR2 SASEGT. V lost 2 bases and J lost 3; bases outside the gene matches: 10.

This clone was detected a few times. The rearrangement links TRBV7-2 to TRBJ2-1, with unresolved D. V was trimmed by 2 bases and J by 5 bases, leaving 10 bases between them. Per germline, CDR1 SGHTA and CDR2 FQGNSA. The CDR3 is 14 residues long. The CDR3 sequence is CASSLRRSNNEQFF. In DNA form, the CDR3 reads TGTGCCAGCAGCTTACGGCGAAGTAACAATGAGCAGTTCTTC.

The V gene is TRBV28, the J gene TRBJ1-2; the D is unclear. The CDR3 extends over 15 amino acids. The germline V gene encodes CDR1 MDHEN and CDR2 SYDVKM. Trimming removed 5 bases at V and 4 bases at J, with 17 bases between. The CDR3 reads CASSRPSLDGYGYTF. The CDR3 DNA reads as TGTGCCAGCAGTCGGCCTTCTCTTGACGGCTATGGCTACACCTTC.

This clone has more than one count but fewer than ten. The chain recombines TRBV4-1 with TRBJ1-3; TRBD1 might be the D (6 bases). Germline CDR1 and CDR2: MGHRA and YSYEKL. The CDR3 runs to 15 residues. V was cut by 1 base and J by 3 bases, with 10 bases left in between. The CDR3 sequence is CASSQVGQIGNTIYF. Here the CDR3 DNA reads TGCGCCAGCAGCCAAGTTGGACAGATTGGAAACACCATATATTTT.

The rearrangement uses TRBV27 and TRBJ2-5; D unclear. The CDR3 loop spans 15 amino acids. V was clipped by 2 bases and J by 5 bases, with 15 bases between them. Germline loops: CDR1 MNHEY, CDR2 SMNVEV (reference sequence). The CDR3 nucleotides are TGTGCCAGCAGTTTAGGCTGGAGCGCTGACGAGACCCAGTACTTC. It translates to CASSLGWSADETQYF.

This clone has only a few counts. The chain recombines TRBV5-8 with TRBJ2-5; D tentatively fits TRBD1 or TRBD2 (5 bases each). The CDR3 has 18 residues. V shed 3 bases and J shed 9 bases, with 30 bases lying between them. Germline CDR1 SGHTS, CDR2 YDEGEE. As DNA, the CDR3 is TGTGCCAGCAGCTCTTTAACGCTTGTACAGGTATCCGAGGAGGCCCAGTACTTC. Protein product: CASSSLTLVQVSEEAQYF.

This clone was recorded a few times. The rearrangement joins TRBV27 to TRBJ2-3, with D perhaps TRBD2 (6 bases). This CDR3 contains 16 residues. V lost 0 bases to trimming and J lost 4 bases, with 14 bases between them. The germline CDR1 and CDR2 sequences are MNHEY and SMNVEV (reference sequence). The CDR3 loop reads CASSLSLAGTPDTQYF. CDR3 sequence (DNA): TGTGCCAGCAGTTTATCGTTGGCGGGAACGCCAGATACGCAGTATTTT.

This clone was seen more than once but under ten times. The V gene is TRBV2, the J gene TRBJ2-4; no definite D call. Germline V lookup: CDR1 SNHLY, CDR2 FYNNEI. CDR3 length equals 16 residues. Trimming took 0 bases from V and 0 from J, leaving 9 bases between them. The CDR3 DNA reads as TGTGCCAGCAGTGAAGCGTACTACTTAGCCAAAAACATTCAGTACTTC. It specifies CASSEAYYLAKNIQYF.

The rearrangement joins TRBV9 to TRBJ2-1; 8 bases match TRBD2. Per germline, CDR1 SGDLS and CDR2 YYNGEE. Trimming took 0 bases from V and 7 from J; bases not matched to a gene: 6. This CDR3 is built from 15 residues. This CDR3 is CASSVGSGTTNEQFF. CDR3 bases: TGTGCCAGCAGCGTAGGTAGCGGGACTACGAATGAGCAGTTCTTC.